Following are 25 T cell receptor beta chains from one sample sequenced in a study of metastatic and nonmetastatic thyroid tumors. Every patient underwent thyroid surgery untreated. TCRdb re-processed the PCR reads through MiXCR. Of about 20,000 clones detected, roughly 38% appear once; the ten largest clones hold 29%. What was sequenced was tumor tissue. The origin of the receptors is a female donor with papillary thyroid cancer or a benign thyroid nodule (not recorded which). Some clones in this sample may be carry-over from other donors' samples.

This clone occurred a few times. This chain links TRBV28 with TRBJ2-2; TRBD1 agrees at 9 bases. After removal of 4 bases from V and 6 bases from J, the junction contained 6 bases not matched to a gene. The CDR3 runs to 15 residues. Germline CDR1 and CDR2: MDHEN and SYDVKM. The CDR3, as DNA: TGTGCCAGCAGTTCGGACAGGGGATCGCCCGGGGAGCTGTTTTTT. This encodes CASSSDRGSPGELFF.

The chain recombines TRBV11-2 with TRBJ2-1; the match to TRBD2 covers 12 bases. Looked up from germline, CDR1 is SGHAT and CDR2 is FQNNGV. Unmatched junction bases numbered 0, after V lost 1 base and J lost 5 bases. CDR3 length: 15 amino acids. This chain's CDR3 is CASSLGTSGDNEQFF. The CDR3 region has the DNA TGTGCCAGCAGCTTAGGGACTAGCGGGGACAATGAGCAGTTCTTC.

The genes are TRBV2 and TRBJ2-3; no reliable D call. CDR1 and CDR2 from the germline V gene are SNHLY and FYNNEI. The ends were cut back, 7 bases at V and 0 bases at J, with 2 bases in the middle. The CDR3 is 11 amino acids. CDR3 DNA sequence: TGTGCCAGCAAAAGCACAGATACGCAGTATTTT. It codes for CASKSTDTQYF.

This clone turned up a few times. This chain links TRBV12-3 or TRBV12-4 with TRBJ2-1; 11 bases align to TRBD2. This CDR3 contains 15 residues. With V trimmed by 6 bases and J by 7 bases, 8 bases remained unmatched. CDR3 in DNA: TGTGCCAGCAGCCCTGCTAGCGGGAGGCGTAATGAGCAGTTCTTC. Translated: CASSPASGRRNEQFF.

This rearrangement joins TRBV7-2 to TRBJ2-1, with D unclear. Germline V gene sequence: CDR1 SGHTA, CDR2 FQGNSA. The V end was cut by 5 bases, the J end by 0 bases, with 8 bases between. The CDR3 consists of 14 residues. DNA for the CDR3: TGTGCCAGCAGCCGCGGAGACTCCTACAATGAGCAGTTCTTC. This encodes CASSRGDSYNEQFF.

The CDR3 is CASSARTSGYNEQFF. For the CDR3, the DNA is TGTGCCAGTAGTGCCAGGACTAGCGGTTACAATGAGCAGTTCTTC. The J gene is TRBJ2-1, the V gene TRBV19; TRBD2 matches 10 bases. With V trimmed by 5 bases and J by 4 bases, 5 bases remained unmatched. This CDR3 contains 15 residues. The V gene's germline CDR1 is LNHDA and CDR2 SQIVND (reference sequence).

This sequence joins TRBV5-8 and TRBJ2-1; D is uncertain. CDR3 length equals 12 residues. Trimming stripped 1 base from V and 7 bases from J, with 6 bases between. Germline loops: CDR1 SGHTS, CDR2 YDEGEE. CDR3 amino acids: CASSLLGNEQFF. DNA for the CDR3: TGTGCCAGCAGCTTGTTGGGTAATGAGCAGTTCTTC.

This clone has more than one count but fewer than ten. The gene calls are TRBV6-1 and TRBJ2-7; the D gene is possibly TRBD1 (5 bases). Trimming stripped 6 bases from V and 4 bases from J, with 22 bases between. The CDR3 totals 16 residues. Germline V gene lookup returns CDR1 MNHNS and CDR2 SASEGT. CDR3 nucleotides: TGTGCCAGCAGCCAGTATGGGGCCCCTTCCGGTTACGAGCAGTACTTC. It specifies CASSQYGAPSGYEQYF.

V is TRBV5-1 and J is TRBJ1-1, with D maybe TRBD1 (5 bases). This CDR3 is built from 14 residues. The V gene lost 0 bases and the J gene lost 1 base, with 7 bases spanning the gap. The germline gives CDR1 SGHRS, CDR2 YFSETQ. The CDR3 nucleotides read TGCGCCAGCAGCTTGGCCGGGGGGAACACTGAAGCTTTCTTT. It codes for CASSLAGGNTEAFF.

Only a few counts were recorded for this clone. A much larger clone differs by one base, so this may be a read error. The CDR3 region is CASSLVQGLHF. CDR3 sequence (DNA): TGTGCCAGCAGTCTCGTACAGGGCCTCCACTTT. The V and J genes are TRBV6-1 and TRBJ1-6; D may be TRBD1 (6 bases). V was clipped by 5 bases and J by 15 bases, with 11 bases between them. This CDR3 contains 11 residues. Germline CDR1 reads MNHNS; CDR2 reads SASEGT.

J is TRBJ1-4 and V is TRBV2, with 11 bases matching TRBD1. CDR3 length: 14 residues. Per germline, CDR1 SNHLY and CDR2 FYNNEI. V lost 6 bases and J lost 8; bases outside the gene matches: 5. CDR3 sequence (DNA): TGTGCCAGCAGGACCGGGACAGGGGGAGAAAAACTGTTTTTT. Amino acids: CASRTGTGGEKLFF.

Here the CDR3 reads CASSFRGSPLHF. The CDR3 bases are TGTGCCAGCAGTTTTCGGGGTTCACCCCTCCACTTT. The chain combines TRBV12-3 or TRBV12-4 with TRBJ1-6; the D is unclear. The CDR3 length is 12 residues. Trimming took 3 bases from V and 9 from J, leaving 6 bases between them.

The chain carries TRBV7-2 and TRBJ2-3; D is unresolved. Trimming stripped 3 bases from V and 4 bases from J, with 5 bases between. The CDR3 covers 12 residues. From germline, CDR1 is SGHTA and CDR2 FQGNSA. The CDR3 loop is CASSLQADTQYF. The CDR3 DNA is TGTGCCAGCAGCTTGCAAGCAGATACGCAGTATTTT.

The chain joins TRBV7-2 to TRBJ1-2; 9 bases are shared with TRBD1. The V gene's germline CDR1 is SGHTA and CDR2 FQGNSA. V was clipped by 4 bases and J by 7 bases; unmatched bases: 4. The CDR3 has 13 residues. CDR3 in amino acids: CASSWGTGSGYTF. In DNA, the CDR3 is TGTGCCAGCAGCTGGGGGACAGGGAGTGGCTACACCTTC.

V usage is TRBV11-3 and J usage is TRBJ2-7; 12 bases align to TRBD1. CDR3 length: 16 residues. Trimming removed 4 bases from V and 4 bases from J; junction bases left unmatched: 8. CDR1 is SGHNT, CDR2 YENEEA, per germline. The DNA of the CDR3 is TGTGCCAGCAGCTCGAACCGGGACAGGGGGCCTTACGAGCAGTACTTC. This translates into CASSSNRDRGPYEQYF.

The chain combines TRBV11-2 with TRBJ2-7; D unresolved. Trimming took off 2 bases at V and 3 bases at J, with 11 bases between the two ends. The V gene's germline CDR1 is SGHAT and CDR2 FQNNGV. This CDR3 contains 14 residues. CDR3 loop: CASSLKPSNYEQYF. The CDR3 DNA sequence: TGTGCCAGCAGCTTAAAGCCGAGTAACTACGAGCAGTACTTC.

This clone was counted only a few times. The chain recombines TRBV27 with TRBJ2-7; 11 positions agree with TRBD1. Germline-derived CDR1 and CDR2 are MNHEY and SMNVEV (reference sequence). With V trimmed by 6 bases and J by 3 bases, 4 bases remained unmatched. There are 14 residues in the CDR3. CDR3 sequence reads: CASRGTGGGYEQYF. CDR3 sequence (DNA): TGTGCCAGCAGGGGGACAGGGGGTGGCTACGAGCAGTACTTC.

The chain couples TRBV13 to TRBJ1-2; D remains unclear. With 5 bases removed from V and 4 bases from J, the gap between germline ends came to 20 bases. Germline-derived CDR1 and CDR2 are PRHDT and FYEKMQ (reference sequence). CDR3 length equals 16 residues. CDR3 coding DNA: TGTGCCAGCAGCAACAGTCGTGGTCTCCGAAGCTATGGCTACACCTTC. It translates to CASSNSRGLRSYGYTF.

This clone was counted a few times. This chain joins TRBV6-8 and TRBJ1-2; D might be TRBD1 (5 bases). This CDR3 region has 11 residues. The germline V gene has CDR1 MNHGY and CDR2 SAAAGT. For the CDR3, the DNA is TGTGACAAAACTGGAGGGGAGGGCTACACCTTC. This translates into CDKTGGEGYTF.

This clone has at least ten counts. The DNA for the CDR3 is TGTGCCAGCAGTTGGCTAGCGGGAGGTTTTAATGCTGAGCAGTTCTTC. Translated: CASSWLAGGFNAEQFF. This chain joins TRBV6-5 and TRBJ2-1; 11 nucleotides align to TRBD2. CDR3 length: 16 amino acids. The V gene's germline CDR1 is MNHEY and CDR2 SVGAGI. The V and J ends lost 4 bases and 9 bases, in that order; junction bases with no gene match: 11.

In its sample, this clone was seen a few times. The chain recombines TRBV28 with TRBJ1-2; D possibly corresponds to TRBD1 (6 bases). Germline V CDR1 and CDR2: MDHEN, SYDVKM. The V end lost 3 bases, the J end lost 1 base, and 9 bases lay between the germline ends. The CDR3 covers 14 residues. DNA for the CDR3: TGTGCCAGCAGTTTCAGACAGGTTAACTATGGCTACACCTTC. The encoded protein is CASSFRQVNYGYTF.

This clone was detected a few times. The genes are TRBV6-1 and TRBJ2-1, with 10 bases lining up with TRBD1. V gave up 5 bases and J gave up 3 bases; unmatched junction bases: 4. The CDR3 contains 15 residues. CDR1 MNHNS and CDR2 SASEGT come from the germline V gene. CDR3 region: CASSKGQGGYNEQFF. The CDR3 DNA reads as TGTGCCAGCAGTAAAGGACAGGGGGGCTACAATGAGCAGTTCTTC.

This chain uses TRBV2 with TRBJ1-2; the D gene is possibly TRBD1 (6 bases). Germline V gives CDR1 SNHLY, CDR2 FYNNEI. This CDR3 has 13 amino acids. Trimming removed 6 bases at V and 7 bases at J, with 15 bases between. The CDR3 sequence: CASSQEYRAGYTF. DNA of the CDR3: TGTGCCAGCAGCCAAGAATACAGGGCTGGCTACACCTTC.

J is TRBJ2-2 and V is TRBV20-1; 8 nucleotides match TRBD1. The CDR3 is 15 amino acids. Trimming cost V 3 bases and J 2 bases; bases outside gene matches: 5. Germline loops: CDR1 DFQATT, CDR2 SNEGSKA (reference sequence). The DNA for the CDR3 is TGCAGTGCTAGCGCGACAGGGGCTAACACCGGGGAGCTGTTTTTT. Encoded protein: CSASATGANTGELFF.

The J gene is TRBJ2-7, the V gene TRBV4-1; 13 nucleotides agree with TRBD2. Germline CDR1 MGHRA, CDR2 YSYEKL. J lost 4 bases, V lost 3 bases, and 6 bases had no gene match. The CDR3 is 16 amino acids. CDR3 sequence: CASSHGRTSGGYEQYF. The DNA for the CDR3 is TGCGCCAGCAGCCATGGTAGGACTAGCGGGGGATACGAGCAGTACTTC.